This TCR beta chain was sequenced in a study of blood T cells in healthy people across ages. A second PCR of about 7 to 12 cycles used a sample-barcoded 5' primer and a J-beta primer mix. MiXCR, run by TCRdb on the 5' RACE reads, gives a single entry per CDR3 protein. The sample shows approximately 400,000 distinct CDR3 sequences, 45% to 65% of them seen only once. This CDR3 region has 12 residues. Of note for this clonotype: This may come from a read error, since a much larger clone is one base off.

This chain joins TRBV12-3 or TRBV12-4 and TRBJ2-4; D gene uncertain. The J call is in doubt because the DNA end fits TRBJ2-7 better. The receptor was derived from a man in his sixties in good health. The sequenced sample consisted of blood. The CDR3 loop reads CVTLGSTYEQYF. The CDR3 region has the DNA TGTGTCACCCTCGGCAGTACCTACGAGCAGTACTTC.